This passage covers 20 T cell receptor beta chains from one sample sequenced in a study of breast tumors, draining lymph nodes, adjacent tissues. Axillary draining lymph nodes of breast cancer patients supplied the node samples. Each CDR3 protein gets one entry after TCRdb re-called the multiplex PCR reads with MiXCR. This sample has about 180,000 distinct CDR3 sequences, with about 33% found just once. Sequencing used axillary lymph node tissue. These receptors were obtained from a female donor with breast cancer. Some clones in this sample may be carry-over from other donors' samples.

Note on this clonotype: With a much larger clone just one base away, this may be a read error. CDR3 coding DNA: TGCAGTGCTAGATCGGGGACTAGCAGGAGAATCCCCTACGAGCAGTACTTC. It encodes CSARSGTSRRIPYEQYF. V gene TRBV20-1 combines with J gene TRBJ2-7; 9 nucleotides line up with TRBD2. The CDR3 is made up of 17 amino acids. V gave up 2 bases and J gave up 2 bases; unmatched junction bases: 13. From germline, CDR1 is DFQATT and CDR2 SNEGSKA (reference sequence).

This clonotype was seen a few times. The junction shows a germline mismatch at one end, possibly a read error. The gene calls are TRBV9 and TRBJ2-5; TRBD1 aligns across 9 bases. Per the germline V gene, CDR1 is SGDLS and CDR2 is YYNGEE. CDR3 length: 14 amino acids. The CDR3 nucleotides read TGTGCCAGCAGCGCACAGGGGGCGCGTGAGACCCAGTCCTTC. This codes for CASSAQGARETQSF.

This clonotype was seen repeatedly, ten times or more. The genes are TRBV20-1 and TRBJ2-7; 10 nucleotides agree with TRBD1. Per the germline V gene, CDR1 is DFQATT and CDR2 is SNEGSKA (reference sequence). V was pared by 0 bases and J by 3 bases, with 11 bases of the junction left unmatched. CDR3 length: 17 amino acids. The CDR3 here is CSARDPPGTGVRYEQYF. The CDR3, as DNA: TGCAGTGCTAGAGATCCCCCCGGGACAGGGGTACGCTACGAGCAGTACTTC.

This chain uses TRBV4-1 with TRBJ2-7; 9 bases are a match to TRBD2. Per germline, CDR1 MGHRA and CDR2 YSYEKL. This CDR3 is 15 amino acids long. Trimming took 1 base from V and 3 from J; bases not matched to a gene: 4. Here the CDR3 reads CASSQALSGSYEQYF. Written as DNA, the CDR3 is TGCGCCAGCAGCCAAGCCCTTAGCGGGAGCTACGAGCAGTACTTC.

The chain links TRBV15 to TRBJ2-6; D is undetermined. This CDR3 region has 14 residues. Germline values: CDR1 LNHNV, CDR2 YYDKDF (reference sequence). V lost 0 bases, J lost 4 bases, and 4 bases lay in between. CDR3 loop: CATSRELGANVLTF. The CDR3, as DNA: TGTGCCACCAGCAGAGAATTGGGGGCCAACGTCCTGACTTTC.

The rearrangement joins TRBV12-5 to TRBJ2-5, with D tentatively TRBD2 (6 bases). Trimming shortened V by 0 bases and J by 5 bases, and 10 bases separated the two germline ends. The CDR3 contains 14 residues. Germline V gene sequence: CDR1 LGHNT, CDR2 FRNRAP. CDR3 loop: CASGLVLRGETQYF. DNA of the CDR3: TGTGCTAGTGGTTTGGTTCTCCGGGGGGAGACCCAGTACTTC.

As to this clonotype: An end of the junction differs from the germline gene, which may be a read error. The chain carries TRBV10-1 and TRBJ2-2; D is tentatively TRBD1 or TRBD2 (5 bases each). From germline, CDR1 is WNHNN and CDR2 SYGVQD (reference sequence). The CDR3 length is 12 residues. The CDR3 DNA reads as TGCGCCAACTTGACAGACACCGGGGAGCTATTTTTT. Protein sequence: CANLTDTGELFF.

This clonotype was seen a few times. With a much larger clone just one base away, this may be a read error. V is TRBV9 and J is TRBJ2-7, with 7 bases lining up with TRBD1. The CDR3 contains 16 residues. The V gene's germline CDR1 is SGDLS and CDR2 YYNGEE. In DNA form, the CDR3 reads TGTGCCAGCAGCTCAGATGTGAGGGGACAGCACTACGCGCAGTACTTC. Protein: CASSSDVRGQHYAQYF.

V is TRBV2 and J is TRBJ1-4; D is unclear. CDR1 and CDR2 from the germline V gene are SNHLY and FYNNEI. Trimming stripped 6 bases from V and 8 bases from J, with 13 bases between. The CDR3 totals 13 residues. The CDR3 spells CASSRPEGEKLFF. The CDR3 DNA follows: TGTGCCAGCAGCAGACCGGAAGGCGAAAAACTGTTTTTT.

The count of this clonotype is one. Being one base from a much bigger clone, this may be a read error. The rearrangement links TRBV6-1 to TRBJ2-2; 9 nucleotides agree with TRBD1. This CDR3 is 18 amino acids long. The V gene's germline CDR1 is MNHNS and CDR2 SASEGT. CDR3: CAGRTRIGDRGNAGELFF. In DNA form, the CDR3 reads TGTGCCGGCCGGACGCGTATTGGAGACAGGGGGAACGCCGGGGAGCTGTTTTTT.

With respect to this clonotype: A read error may be the cause here, since a much bigger clone is one base away. The chain is built from TRBV13 and TRBJ2-3; 12 bases align to TRBD2. V gave up 6 bases and J gave up 0 bases; unmatched junction bases: 13. The CDR3 sequence is 19 residues long. Germline V gene data show CDR1 as PRHDT and CDR2 as FYEKMQ (reference sequence). The CDR3 spells CASSAAQLAGGPSTDTQYF. The CDR3 DNA is TGTGCCAGCAGTGCCGCCCAACTAGCGGGGGGACCTAGCACAGATACGCAGTATTTT.

In its sample, this clonotype was seen many times. The J gene is TRBJ1-2, the V gene TRBV7-9; D possibly corresponds to TRBD1 (5 bases). The CDR3 spans 15 residues. From germline, CDR1 is SEHNR and CDR2 FQNEAQ (reference sequence). The V and J ends lost 2 bases and 4 bases respectively, with 14 bases between them. Here the CDR3 reads CASSLTGGGIYGYTF. The CDR3, as DNA: TGTGCCAGCAGCTTAACCGGGGGAGGGATCTATGGCTACACCTTC.

The rearrangement uses TRBV28 and TRBJ1-5; D is perhaps TRBD1 (5 bases). CDR1 is MDHEN and CDR2 is SYDVKM in the germline V gene. The V and J ends lost 6 bases and 5 bases respectively, with 14 bases between them. The CDR3 has 14 residues. The CDR3 coding sequence is TGTGCCAGCAGACCGGGGACGGTAGATCAGCCCCAGCATTTT. It codes for CASRPGTVDQPQHF.

This clonotype came up many times. The chain joins TRBV9 to TRBJ2-7; D remains unclear. From germline, CDR1 is SGDLS and CDR2 YYNGEE. V lost 0 bases and J lost 4, with 11 bases in between. The CDR3 has 14 residues. For the CDR3, the DNA is TGTGCCAGCAGCGTAGGGGGTCCGGAGTACGAGCAGTACTTC. Translating gives CASSVGGPEYEQYF.

The chain joins TRBV30 to TRBJ1-3, with D possibly being TRBD1 (5 bases). This CDR3 has 13 amino acids. V was shortened by 0 bases and J by 7 bases, with 10 bases between the two germline ends. From germline, CDR1 is GTSNPN and CDR2 SVGIG (reference sequence). The CDR3 DNA reads as TGTGCCTGGAGTGTTGTCAGGGCGAACACCATATATTTT. It encodes CAWSVVRANTIYF. The full variable domain, completed using reference TRBV30 and TRBJ1-3, is SQTIHQWPATLVQPVGSPLSLECTVEGTSNPNLYWYRQAAGRGLQLLFYSVGIGQISSEVPQNLSASRPQDRQFILSSKKLLLSDSGFYLCAWSVVRANTIYFGEGSWLTVV.

This clonotype occurred many times. The rearrangement uses TRBV30 and TRBJ2-2; 7 bases are a match to TRBD1. CDR3 length: 13 residues. CDR1 GTSNPN and CDR2 SVGIG come from the germline V gene (reference sequence). Trimming at V came to 4 bases and at J to 6 bases, leaving 5 bases not matched to a gene. The CDR3 nucleotides are TGTGCCTGGACGGGACAGTTCGCCGGGGAGCTGTTTTTT. This translates into CAWTGQFAGELFF.

The gene calls are TRBV20-1 and TRBJ1-1; D unresolved. This CDR3 is built from 13 residues. CDR1 DFQATT and CDR2 SNEGSKA come from the germline V gene (reference sequence). V was clipped by 3 bases and J by 4 bases, with 12 bases between them. The CDR3 region has the DNA TGCAGTGCTAGGCCTCCTCCCCGCACTGAAGCTTTCTTT. Translated, it gives CSARPPPRTEAFF.

The chain combines TRBV4-3 with TRBJ2-1; D gene ambiguous. V was clipped by 2 bases and J by 10 bases, with 15 bases between them. Per germline, CDR1 LGHNA and CDR2 YSLEER. The CDR3 is 14 amino acids. CDR3 loop: CASSQSSASREQFF. In DNA, the CDR3 is TGCGCCAGCAGCCAATCAAGCGCGTCGAGGGAGCAGTTCTTC.

Concerning this clonotype: The CDR3 end shows no conserved phenylalanine or tryptophan, and so a read error is likely. V gene TRBV7-8 combines with J gene TRBJ2-2; TRBD1 matches 8 bases. CDR1 is SGHVS, CDR2 FQNEAQ, per germline. V shed 6 bases and J 8 bases; nucleotides not matched to a gene: 5. The CDR3 is made up of 13 amino acids. CDR3 in DNA: TGTGCCAGCAGGCCAGGGGGCGCAGGGGAGCTGTTTTAT. As protein: CASRPGGAGELFY.

In its sample, this clonotype was seen many times. The genes are TRBV19 and TRBJ1-4, with D possibly matching TRBD1 (5 bases). The CDR3 has 15 amino acids. Germline V CDR1 and CDR2: LNHDA, SQIVND (reference sequence). V lost 3 bases and J 2 bases, leaving 10 bases between the germline ends. Here the CDR3 reads CASSIGAGTNEKLFF. CDR3 in DNA: TGTGCCAGTAGTATCGGGGCAGGGACTAATGAAAAACTGTTTTTT.